This record concerns one T cell receptor beta chain sequence. Its matching antigen is unknown. CDR1 is MGHDK and CDR2 is SYGVNS in the germline V gene. The CDR3 spans 13 residues. Trimming removed 7 bases from V and 3 bases from J; junction bases left unmatched: 4. This sample stems from a study of cytomegalovirus exposure and HLA in healthy donors. General study points: Immune exposure data for these donors was limited to CMV serostatus. Roughly uniform sequencing depth across donors was assumed, possibly incorrectly. Cytomegalovirus association was listed for approximately 160 TCR beta chains.

The primer mix had 60 Vbeta and 13 Jbeta primers. Methods used by the authors: Roughly 10 million shared chains were among around 78 million unique TCR beta chains counted in a later analysis. This table comes from immunoSEQ multiplex PCR, and its TCRdb copy is limited to in-frame clones, with some not included. V and J calls and clone size are those listed in that table; D and trimming were worked out from the DNA. The sample carries approximately 140,000 clones, around 82% recorded once. This sequence joins TRBV25-1 and TRBJ2-5; 8 bases agree with TRBD1. The source of this sequence is a man aged 40-49 years in good health and CMV-seropositive. Input material: PBMCs. The CDR3 here is CASTVDREETQYF. For the CDR3, the DNA is TGTGCCAGCACCGTGGACAGGGAAGAGACCCAGTACTTC.